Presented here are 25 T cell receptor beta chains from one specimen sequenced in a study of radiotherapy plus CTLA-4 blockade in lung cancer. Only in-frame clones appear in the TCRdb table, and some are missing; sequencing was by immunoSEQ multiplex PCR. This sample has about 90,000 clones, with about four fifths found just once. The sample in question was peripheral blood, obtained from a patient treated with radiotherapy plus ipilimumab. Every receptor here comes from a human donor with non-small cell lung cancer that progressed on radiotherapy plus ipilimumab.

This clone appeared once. The CDR3 protein is CASSPAGPRWTEAFF. The CDR3 DNA reads TGTGCCAGCAGCCCTGCCGGACCCCGTTGGACTGAAGCTTTCTTT. The chain joins TRBV7-2 to TRBJ1-1; no firm D call. V dropped 5 bases and J dropped 5 bases, with 18 bases sitting between them. The CDR3 sequence is 15 residues long. Germline CDR1 SGHTA, CDR2 FQGNSA.

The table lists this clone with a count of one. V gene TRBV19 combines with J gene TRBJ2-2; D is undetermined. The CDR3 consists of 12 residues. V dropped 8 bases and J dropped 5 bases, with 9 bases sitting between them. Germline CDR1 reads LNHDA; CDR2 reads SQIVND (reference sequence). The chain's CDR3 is CASHRGTGELFF. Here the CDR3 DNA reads TGTGCCAGTCACCGTGGTACCGGGGAGCTGTTTTTT. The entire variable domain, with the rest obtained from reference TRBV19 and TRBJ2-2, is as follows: DGGITQSPKYLFRKEGQNVTLSCEQNLNHDAMYWYRQDPGQGLRLIYYSQIVNDFQKGDIAEGYSVSREKKESFPLTVTSAQKNPTAFYLCASHRGTGELFFGEGSRLTVL.

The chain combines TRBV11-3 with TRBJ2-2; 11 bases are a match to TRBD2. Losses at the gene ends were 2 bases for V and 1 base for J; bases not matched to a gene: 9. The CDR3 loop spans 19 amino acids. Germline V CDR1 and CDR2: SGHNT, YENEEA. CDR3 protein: CASSLSVRLAGKNTGELFF. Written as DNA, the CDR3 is TGTGCCAGCAGCTTATCCGTTCGACTAGCGGGAAAGAACACCGGGGAGCTGTTTTTT.

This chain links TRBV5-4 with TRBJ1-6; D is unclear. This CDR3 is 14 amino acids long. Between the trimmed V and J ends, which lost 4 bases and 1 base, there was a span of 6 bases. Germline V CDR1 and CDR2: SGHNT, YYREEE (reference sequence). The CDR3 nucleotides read TGTGCCAGCAGCCCGAGTTCCTATAATTCACCCCTCCACTTT. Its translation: CASSPSSYNSPLHF. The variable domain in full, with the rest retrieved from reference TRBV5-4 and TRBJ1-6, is ETGVTQSPTHLIKTRGQQVTLRCSSQSGHNTVSWYQQALGQGPQFIFQYYREEENGRGNFPPRFSGLQFPNYSSELNVNALELDDSALYLCASSPSSYNSPLHFGNGTRLTVT.

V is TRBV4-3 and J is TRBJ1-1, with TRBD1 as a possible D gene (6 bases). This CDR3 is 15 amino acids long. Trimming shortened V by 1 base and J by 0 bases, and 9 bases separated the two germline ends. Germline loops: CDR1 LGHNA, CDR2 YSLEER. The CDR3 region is CASSQVGGLNTEAFF. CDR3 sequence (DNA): TGCGCCAGCAGCCAAGTGGGGGGGCTGAACACTGAAGCTTTCTTT.

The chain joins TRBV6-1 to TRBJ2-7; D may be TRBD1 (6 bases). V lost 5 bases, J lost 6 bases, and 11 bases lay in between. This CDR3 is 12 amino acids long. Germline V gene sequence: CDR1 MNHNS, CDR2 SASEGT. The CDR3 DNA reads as TGTGCCAGCAGTTGGGACATTACCGAGCAGTACTTC. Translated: CASSWDITEQYF.

CDR3 loop: CASSRDRDQPQHF. CDR3 nucleotide sequence: TGTGCCAGCAGCCGGGACAGGGATCAGCCCCAGCATTTT. The rearrangement uses TRBV27 and TRBJ1-5; 9 bases are shared with TRBD1. Trimming removed 6 bases from V and 5 bases from J; junction bases left unmatched: 2. This CDR3 region has 13 residues. The V gene's germline CDR1 is MNHEY and CDR2 SMNVEV (reference sequence).

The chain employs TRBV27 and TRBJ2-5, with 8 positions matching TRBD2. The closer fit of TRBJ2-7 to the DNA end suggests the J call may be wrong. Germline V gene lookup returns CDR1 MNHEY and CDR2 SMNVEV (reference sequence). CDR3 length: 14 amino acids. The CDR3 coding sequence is TGTGCCAGCAGTTTTGCGGGAGGTAGTTACGAGCAGTACTTC. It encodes CASSFAGGSYEQYF.

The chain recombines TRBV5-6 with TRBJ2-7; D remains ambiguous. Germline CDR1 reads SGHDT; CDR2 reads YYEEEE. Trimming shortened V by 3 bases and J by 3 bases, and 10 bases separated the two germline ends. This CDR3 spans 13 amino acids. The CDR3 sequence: CASSSWGSYEQYF. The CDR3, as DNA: TGTGCCAGCAGCTCGTGGGGTAGCTACGAGCAGTACTTC.

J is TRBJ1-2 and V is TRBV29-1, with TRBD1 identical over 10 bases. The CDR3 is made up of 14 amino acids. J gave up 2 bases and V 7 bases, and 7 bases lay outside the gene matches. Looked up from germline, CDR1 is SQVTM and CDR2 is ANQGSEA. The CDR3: CSAVRDRGNYGYTF. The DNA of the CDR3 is TGCAGCGCCGTAAGGGACAGGGGAAACTATGGCTACACCTTC. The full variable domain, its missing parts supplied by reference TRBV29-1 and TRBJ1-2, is SAVISQKPSRDICQRGTSLTIQCQVDSQVTMMFWYRQQPGQSLTLIATANQGSEATYESGFVIDKFPISRPNLTFSTLTVSNMSPEDSSIYLCSAVRDRGNYGYTFGSGTRLTVV.

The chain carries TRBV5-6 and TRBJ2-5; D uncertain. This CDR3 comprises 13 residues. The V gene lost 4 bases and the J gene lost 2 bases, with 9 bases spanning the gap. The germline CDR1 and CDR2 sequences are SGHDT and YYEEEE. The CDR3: CASSRATQETQYF. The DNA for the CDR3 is TGTGCCAGCAGCAGGGCTACTCAAGAGACCCAGTACTTC. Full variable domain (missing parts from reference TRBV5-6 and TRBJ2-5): DAGVTQSPTHLIKTRGQQVTLRCSPKSGHDTVSWYQQALGQGPQFIFQYYEEEERQRGNFPDRFSGHQFPNYSSELNVNALLLGDSALYLCASSRATQETQYFGPGTRLLVL.

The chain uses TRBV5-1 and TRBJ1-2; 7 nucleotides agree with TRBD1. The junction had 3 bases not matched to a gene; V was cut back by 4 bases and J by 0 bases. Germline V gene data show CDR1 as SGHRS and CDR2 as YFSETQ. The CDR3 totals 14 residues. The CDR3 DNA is TGCGCCAGCAGCCAAACAGGGGCTAACTATGGCTACACCTTC. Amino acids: CASSQTGANYGYTF.

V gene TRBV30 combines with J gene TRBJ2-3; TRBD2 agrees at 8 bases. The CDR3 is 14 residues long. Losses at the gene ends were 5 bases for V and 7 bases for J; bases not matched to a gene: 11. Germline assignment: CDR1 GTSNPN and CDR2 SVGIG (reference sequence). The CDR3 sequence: CAWGGGGTANTQYF. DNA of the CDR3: TGTGCCTGGGGAGGCGGGGGGACTGCGAATACGCAGTATTTT.

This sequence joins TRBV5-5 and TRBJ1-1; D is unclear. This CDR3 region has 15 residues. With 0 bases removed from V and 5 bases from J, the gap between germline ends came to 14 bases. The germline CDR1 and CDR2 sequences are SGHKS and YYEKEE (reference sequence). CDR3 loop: CASSLGSGGGTEAFF. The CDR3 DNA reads TGTGCCAGCAGCTTGGGATCGGGAGGAGGGACTGAAGCTTTCTTT. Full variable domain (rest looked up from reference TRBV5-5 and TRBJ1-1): DAGVTQSPTHLIKTRGQQVTLRCSPISGHKSVSWYQQVLGQGPQFIFQYYEKEERGRGNFPDRFSARQFPNYSSELNVNALLLGDSALYLCASSLGSGGGTEAFFGQGTRLTVV.

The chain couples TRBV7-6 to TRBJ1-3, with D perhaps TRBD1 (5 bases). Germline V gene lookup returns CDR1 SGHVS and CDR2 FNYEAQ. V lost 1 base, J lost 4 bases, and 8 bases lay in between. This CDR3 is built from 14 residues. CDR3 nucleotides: TGTGCCAGCAGCTTAGTCAGGGTCGGAAACACCATATATTTT. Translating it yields CASSLVRVGNTIYF.

This CDR3 is CASSQEWGGSQNIQYF. The CDR3 nucleotides are TGTGCCAGCAGCCAAGAATGGGGGGGATCCCAAAACATTCAGTACTTC. The chain couples TRBV4-2 to TRBJ2-4, with TRBD2 matching 7 bases. The V segment lost 0 bases and the J segment 5 bases; nucleotides outside the gene matches: 7. CDR1 LGHNA and CDR2 YNFKEQ come from the germline V gene. This CDR3 is 16 amino acids long.

CDR3 nucleotides: TGTGCCAGCAGCTTAGTGACTAGCGGCTCCTACAATGAGCAGTTCTTC. This translates into CASSLVTSGSYNEQFF. The V call is TRBV11-2, the J call TRBJ2-1, with 9 bases fitting TRBD2. Unmatched junction bases numbered 1, after V lost 1 base and J lost 0 bases. Germline CDR1 and CDR2: SGHAT and FQNNGV. This CDR3 is 16 amino acids long.

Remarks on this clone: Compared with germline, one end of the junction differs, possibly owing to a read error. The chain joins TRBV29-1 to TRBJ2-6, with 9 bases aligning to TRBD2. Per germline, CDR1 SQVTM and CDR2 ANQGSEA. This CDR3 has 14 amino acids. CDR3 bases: TGCAGCGTCGGACTAGCGTCCGGGGCCAACGTCCTGATTTTC. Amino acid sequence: CSVGLASGANVLIF.

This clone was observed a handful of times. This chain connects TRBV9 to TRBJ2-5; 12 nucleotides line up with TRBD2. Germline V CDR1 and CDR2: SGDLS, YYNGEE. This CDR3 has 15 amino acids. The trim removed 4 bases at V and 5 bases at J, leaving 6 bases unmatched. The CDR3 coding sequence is TGTGCCAGCAGCTCTAGCGGGGGGGCCCGGGAGACCCAGTACTTC. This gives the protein CASSSSGGARETQYF.

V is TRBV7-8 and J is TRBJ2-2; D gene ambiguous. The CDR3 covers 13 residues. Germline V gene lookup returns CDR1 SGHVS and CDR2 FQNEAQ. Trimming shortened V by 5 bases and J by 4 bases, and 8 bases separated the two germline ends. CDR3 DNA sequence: TGTGCCAGCAGCCTTCTTACCACCGGGGAGCTGTTTTTT. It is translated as CASSLLTTGELFF.

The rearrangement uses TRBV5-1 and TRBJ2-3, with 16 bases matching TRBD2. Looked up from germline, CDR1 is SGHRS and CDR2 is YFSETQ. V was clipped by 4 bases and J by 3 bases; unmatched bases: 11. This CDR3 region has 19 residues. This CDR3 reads CASSKKPGLAGGPTDTQYF. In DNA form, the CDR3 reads TGCGCCAGCAGCAAAAAACCGGGACTAGCGGGAGGGCCGACAGATACGCAGTATTTT.

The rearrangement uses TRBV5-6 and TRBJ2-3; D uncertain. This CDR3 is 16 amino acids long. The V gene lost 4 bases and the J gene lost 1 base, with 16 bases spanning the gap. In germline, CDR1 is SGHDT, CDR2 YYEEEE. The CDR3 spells CASSTLTGLGTDTQYF. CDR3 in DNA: TGTGCCAGCAGCACCCTGACCGGCCTTGGCACAGATACGCAGTATTTT.

This CDR3 is CASRPTVSYEQYF. The CDR3, as DNA: TGTGCCAGCAGGCCCACAGTTAGCTACGAGCAGTACTTC. The chain joins TRBV6-1 to TRBJ2-7; D is unclear. The CDR3 spans 13 residues. Trimming pared 6 bases from V and 3 bases from J, leaving 12 bases between. Germline-derived CDR1 and CDR2 are MNHNS and SASEGT.

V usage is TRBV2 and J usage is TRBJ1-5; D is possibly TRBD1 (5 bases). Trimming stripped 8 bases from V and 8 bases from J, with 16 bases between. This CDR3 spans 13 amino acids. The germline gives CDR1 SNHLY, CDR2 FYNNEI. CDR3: CASQGTASEPQHF. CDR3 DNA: TGTGCCAGCCAAGGGACGGCGTCAGAGCCCCAGCATTTT. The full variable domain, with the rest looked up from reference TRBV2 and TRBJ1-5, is EPEVTQTPSHQVTQMGQEVILRCVPISNHLYFYWYRQILGQKVEFLVSFYNNEISEKSEIFDDQFSVERPDGSNFTLKIRSTKLEDSAMYFCASQGTASEPQHFGDGTRLSIL.

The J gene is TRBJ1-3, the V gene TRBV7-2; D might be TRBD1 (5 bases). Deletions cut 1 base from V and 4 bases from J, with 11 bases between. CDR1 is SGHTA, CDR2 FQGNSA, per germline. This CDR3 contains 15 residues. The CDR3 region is CASSLGSYRGNTIYF. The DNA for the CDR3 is TGTGCCAGCAGCTTAGGAAGTTACAGGGGAAACACCATATATTTT.